This T cell receptor beta chain was sequenced for a study of CD8 T cells in Susac syndrome. Germline values: CDR1 MDHEN, CDR2 SYDVKM. This CDR3 comprises 15 residues. V was shortened by 5 bases and J by 6 bases, with 19 bases between the two germline ends. Negative magnetic isolation gave CD8+ and CD4+ cells; FACS enriched CD8+ TEMRA. Random hexamers were used to reverse transcribe 0.5 to 1 ug of RNA. With immunoSEQ multiplex PCR, TCR beta CDR3 was amplified across 54 Vbeta and 13 Jbeta. A single record per CDR3 protein comes from TCRdb applying MiXCR to the immunoSEQ multiplex PCR reads. This table holds approximately 120,000 distinct CDR3 sequences, nearly 95% found once.

The sequenced sample consisted of CD4+ T cells from PBMCs. The chain carries TRBV28 and TRBJ1-2; D perhaps matches TRBD1 (6 bases). The origin of this receptor is a human donor in good health. The CDR3 reads CASSPKDRPLHGYTF. The CDR3 DNA is TGTGCCAGCAGTCCAAAAGACAGGCCCCTACATGGCTACACCTTC.